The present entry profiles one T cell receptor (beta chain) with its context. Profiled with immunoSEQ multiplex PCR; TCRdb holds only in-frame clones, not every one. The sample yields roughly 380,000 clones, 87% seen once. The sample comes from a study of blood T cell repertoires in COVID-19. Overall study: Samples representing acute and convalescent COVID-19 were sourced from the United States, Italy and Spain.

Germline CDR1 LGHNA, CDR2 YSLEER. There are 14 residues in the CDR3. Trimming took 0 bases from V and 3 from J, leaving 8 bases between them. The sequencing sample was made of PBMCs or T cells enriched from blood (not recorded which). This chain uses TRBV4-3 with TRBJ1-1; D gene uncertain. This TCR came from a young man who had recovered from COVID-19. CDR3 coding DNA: TGCGCCAGCAGCCAAGATCGGGGATACACTGAAGCTTTCTTT. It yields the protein CASSQDRGYTEAFF.